Listed below are T cell receptor beta chains from one sample, sequenced in a study of cytomegalovirus exposure and HLA in healthy donors. This table comes from immunoSEQ multiplex PCR, and its TCRdb copy is limited to in-frame clones, with some not included. The table shows almost 75,000 clones, with 85% occurring only once. The sequencing input was PBMCs. The receptors were sampled from a man aged 25 to 40 in good health and CMV-seronegative. CDR3s include the opening cysteine and the closing phenylalanine or tryptophan. A D gene is named only where the DNA matches it firmly. Part of the rows lack a size; the others show once, few, many or a class for expanded clones.

D gene	V gene	J gene	clone size	CDR3 DNA	CDR3 protein
-	TRBV27	TRBJ1-6	-	TGTGCCAGCAGTTTAGATCGGGGGACGGATTCACCCCTCCACTTT	CASSLDRGTDSPLHF
-	TRBV7-9	TRBJ2-1	-	TGTGCCAGCAGCTTATTTCATTGGGACTCCTCCAATGAGCAGTTCTTC	CASSLFHWDSSNEQFF
-	TRBV4-2	TRBJ1-5	-	TGTGCCAGCAGCCAAGAATACGCGGGCAATCAGCCCCAGCATTTT	CASSQEYAGNQPQHF
-	TRBV5-1	TRBJ1-4	-	TGCGCCAGCAGCTTGTTCCAGGGCGATGAAAAACTGTTTTTT	CASSLFQGDEKLFF
-	TRBV6-5	TRBJ2-3	-	TGTGCCAGCAGTTCTGGACTCTACACAGATACGCAGTATTTT	CASSSGLYTDTQYF
-	TRBV7-8	TRBJ1-2	-	TGTGCCAGCAGCCCGGGGGGTTACTATGGCTACACCTTC	CASSPGGYYGYTF
-	TRBV7-7	TRBJ1-4	-	TGTGCTAGCAGCTTAGGGCAGGGCGGTGAAAAACTGTTTTTT	CASSLGQGGEKLFF
-	TRBV27	TRBJ1-1	-	TGTGCCAGCAGTCGCCGGGGGGGCACTGAAGCTTTCTTT	CASSRRGGTEAFF
-	TRBV28	TRBJ1-2	-	TGTGCCAGCAGTTTTGAAACGAGTACCGGCTATGGCTACACCTTC	CASSFETSTGYGYTF
-	TRBV30	TRBJ1-1	-	TGTGCCTGGAGTGGGACAGCGGCTGAAGCTTTCTTT	CAWSGTAAEAFF
-	TRBV5-6	TRBJ1-5	-	TGTGCCAGCAGCTTGATGGACAGACGAAATCAGCCCCAGCATTTT	CASSLMDRRNQPQHF
TRBD1	TRBV19	TRBJ1-2	large	TGTGCCAGTAGCCACAGGGGAGCCCTCCTGGGCTACACCTTC	CASSHRGALLGYTF
-	TRBV11-2	TRBJ2-5	once	TGTGCCAGCAGCTTATGGGGGCAAACAGAGACCCAGTACTTC	CASSLWGQTETQYF
-	TRBV9	TRBJ2-3	-	TGTGCCAGCAGCCCTCGTTTCGGGAGCACAGATACGCAGTATTTT	CASSPRFGSTDTQYF
TRBD1	TRBV19	TRBJ1-2	-	TGTGCCAGTAGTAGTCCGACAGGGCACTATGGCTACACCTTC	CASSSPTGHYGYTF
TRBD1	TRBV5-1	TRBJ2-2	-	TGCGCCAGCAGCCAGGACAGGGGACCCGGGGAGCTGTTTTTT	CASSQDRGPGELFF
TRBD2	TRBV7-3	TRBJ2-3	-	TGTGCCAGCAGCTTTAGCGGGAGGGCCTCAGATACGCAGTATTTT	CASSFSGRASDTQYF
TRBD2	TRBV5-1	TRBJ2-1	few	TGCGCCAGCAGCCGGCAGAGTGGGAGGGACAATGAGCAGTTCTTC	CASSRQSGRDNEQFF
-	TRBV9	TRBJ1-6	-	TGTGCCAGCAGCGTAGGGTCAGGGTATTCACCCCTCCACTTT	CASSVGSGYSPLHF
TRBD1	TRBV28	TRBJ1-6	-	TGTGCCAGCAGCGTCCCCGGGACAGGGAATTCACCCCTCCACTTT	CASSVPGTGNSPLHF
TRBD1	TRBV28	TRBJ2-1	few	TGTGCCAGCAGTTTAGGGACAGTTTTTTTCTTC	CASSLGTVFFF
TRBD1	TRBV19	TRBJ2-3	-	TGTGCCAGTAAGAGCAGGGGGAGCACAGATACGCAGTATTTT	CASKSRGSTDTQYF
-	TRBV5-6	TRBJ1-5	-	TGTGCCAGCAGCTTTGAGGGGGGGGAGCCCCAGCATTTT	CASSFEGGEPQHF
-	TRBV11-3	TRBJ2-2	-	TGTGCCAGCAGCTTTGGCTTAAACACCGGGGAGCTGTTTTTT	CASSFGLNTGELFF
-	TRBV27	TRBJ1-4	-	TGTGCCAGCAGCTGGGGGAGGGCTGAAAAACTGTTTTTT	CASSWGRAEKLFF
TRBD1	TRBV19	TRBJ2-7	-	TGTGCCAGTAGTACTCAACTCCGGACAGGGAGGGAGCAGTACTTC	CASSTQLRTGREQYF
TRBD1	TRBV4-1	TRBJ2-3	few	TGCGCCAGCAGCCTCCGGGACAGGGGCACAGATACGCAGTATTTT	CASSLRDRGTDTQYF
-	TRBV20-1	TRBJ2-7	-	TGCAGTGCTAGAGTTGTTAGCGAGCAGTACTTC	CSARVVSEQYF
-	TRBV6-1	TRBJ2-7	once	TGTGCCAGCAGTGATCGACAGGGAGGCCTCAGGGACGAGCAGTACTTC	CASSDRQGGLRDEQYF
TRBD1	TRBV25-1	TRBJ1-1	-	TGTGCCAGCAGTCGGACAGGATTAAACACTGAAGCTTTCTTT	CASSRTGLNTEAFF
TRBD2	TRBV7-3	TRBJ2-3	-	TGTGCCAGCAGCTCGGGACTAGCGGGAACAGATACGCAGTATTTT	CASSSGLAGTDTQYF
TRBD1	TRBV7-2	TRBJ2-7	-	TGTGCCAGCAGCTTCATCAGGGGGCGCGAGCAGTACTTC	CASSFIRGREQYF
-	TRBV14	TRBJ2-1	many	TGTGCCAGCAGCCAATATCAGGGCCTCTCCTACAATGAGCAGTTCTTC	CASSQYQGLSYNEQFF
-	TRBV7-2	TRBJ1-2	-	TGTGCCAGCAGCATTGACAGGAACCTGCCCTATGGCTACACCTTC	CASSIDRNLPYGYTF
-	TRBV19	TRBJ1-5	-	TGTGCCAGTAGTATAGAGGGGGCCCGGCTAGGCAATCAGCCCCAGCATTTT	CASSIEGARLGNQPQHF
TRBD1	TRBV27	TRBJ2-1	-	TGTGCCAGCAAGGGGACAGACTCCTACAATGAGCAGTTCTTC	CASKGTDSYNEQFF
TRBD1	TRBV4-3	TRBJ2-2	-	TGCGCCAGCAGCGCAGTGGACAGGGAATACGGGGAGCTGTTTTTT	CASSAVDREYGELFF
TRBD2	TRBV28	TRBJ2-1	-	TGTGCCAGCAGTACCACCCCCGGGACTAGCGGGGGGAGCCAGCAGTTCTTC	CASSTTPGTSGGSQQFF
TRBD1	TRBV7-3	TRBJ1-1	-	TGTGCCAGCAGCCGGACAGGACAGAACACTGAAGCTTTCTTT	CASSRTGQNTEAFF
-	TRBV29-1	TRBJ1-1	-	TGCAGCTCGTCGCGGGGTCAGGCTGAAGCTTTCTTT	CSSSRGQAEAFF
-	TRBV7-9	TRBJ2-2	-	TGTGCCAGCAGCTTTAGCGGGAACACCGGGGAGCTGTTTTTT	CASSFSGNTGELFF